The 19 T cell receptor beta chains reported below all come from one sample, sequenced in a study of T cell responses to AZD1222 COVID-19 vaccine. Clones were read by immunoSEQ multiplex PCR, and TCRdb kept only the in-frame ones, dropping some. Here the sample spans 55,000 to 65,000 clones, 88% being singletons. Here the sequenced sample was peripheral blood, taken on day 0 of AZD1222 vaccination. The receptors shown here come from an adult in good health.

This chain joins TRBV15 and TRBJ2-7; TRBD1 agrees at 7 bases. The CDR3 contains 14 residues. The V gene end was trimmed by 0 bases and the J gene end by 4 bases; junction bases not matched to a gene: 3. CDR1 is LNHNV and CDR2 is YYDKDF in the germline V gene (reference sequence). The CDR3 spells CATSRDLGQYEQYF. CDR3 coding DNA: TGTGCCACCAGCAGAGATCTGGGACAGTACGAGCAGTACTTC.

The chain couples TRBV5-4 to TRBJ1-2; D perhaps matches TRBD1 (6 bases). Trimming took off 0 bases at V and 5 bases at J, with 8 bases between the two ends. The CDR3 has 13 amino acids. CDR1 and CDR2 from the germline V gene are SGHNT and YYREEE (reference sequence). The CDR3 region has the DNA TGTGCCAGCAGCTTGGACAGGGCATATGGCTACACCTTC. It is translated as CASSLDRAYGYTF.

The chain employs TRBV9 and TRBJ1-4; 10 nucleotides match TRBD1. The CDR3 totals 14 residues. Germline V gene data show CDR1 as SGDLS and CDR2 as YYNGEE. V lost 4 bases to trimming and J lost 8 bases; unmatched junction nucleotides: 5. Here the CDR3 DNA reads TGTGCCAGCAGCCCGGGACAGGGGATCGAAAAACTGTTTTTT. Amino acid sequence: CASSPGQGIEKLFF.

The chain uses TRBV19 and TRBJ2-7, with D tentatively TRBD1 (5 bases). The CDR3 is made up of 16 amino acids. V lost 6 bases and J 1 base, leaving 19 bases between the germline ends. Germline V gene data show CDR1 as LNHDA and CDR2 as SQIVND (reference sequence). This CDR3 reads CASSPLAGSGSYEQYF. The CDR3 DNA follows: TGTGCCAGTAGCCCCCTTGCCGGCTCAGGGTCCTACGAGCAGTACTTC.

The chain couples TRBV11-3 to TRBJ2-6; D is perhaps TRBD2 (6 bases). Trimming left V 0 bases short and J 7 bases short, with 19 bases between. Germline V gives CDR1 SGHNT, CDR2 YENEEA. The CDR3 contains 18 residues. The CDR3 loop reads CASSLESSEGRVANVLTF. CDR3 nucleotides: TGTGCCAGCAGCTTAGAATCCTCGGAGGGAAGGGTAGCCAACGTCCTGACTTTC.

This clone was detected only once. The chain carries TRBV19 and TRBJ1-1; D ambiguous. The CDR3 consists of 14 residues. Germline V gene data show CDR1 as LNHDA and CDR2 as SQIVND (reference sequence). Trimming stripped 0 bases from V and 1 base from J, with 6 bases between. The CDR3 bases are TGTGCCAGTAGTATAGACAGAGAGAACACTGAAGCTTTCTTT. Translating it yields CASSIDRENTEAFF. The complete variable domain, with remaining parts taken from reference TRBV19 and TRBJ1-1, reads DGGITQSPKYLFRKEGQNVTLSCEQNLNHDAMYWYRQDPGQGLRLIYYSQIVNDFQKGDIAEGYSVSREKKESFPLTVTSAQKNPTAFYLCASSIDRENTEAFFGQGTRLTVV.

This chain links TRBV24-1 with TRBJ1-4; 8 nucleotides line up with TRBD1. V shed 2 bases, J shed 5 bases, and the junction held 6 bases outside the gene matches. Germline lookup yields CDR1 KGHDR and CDR2 SFDVKD. The CDR3 is 16 residues long. CDR3 sequence reads: CATSDSTGGSNEKLFF. CDR3 sequence (DNA): TGTGCCACCAGTGATTCTACAGGGGGGTCAAATGAAAAACTGTTTTTT.

The rearrangement joins TRBV7-6 to TRBJ1-1; the match to TRBD1 covers 7 bases. This CDR3 region has 14 residues. Germline V gives CDR1 SGHVS, CDR2 FNYEAQ. The J segment lost 2 bases and the V segment lost 5 bases, leaving 5 bases of the junction unmatched. In DNA, the CDR3 is TGTGCCAGCAGCGACGGACAGGCTAACACTGAAGCTTTCTTT. Its translation: CASSDGQANTEAFF.

The chain carries TRBV6-4 and TRBJ1-5, with a tentative D call TRBD1 (6 bases). This CDR3 is built from 15 residues. With 7 bases removed from V and 7 bases from J, the gap between germline ends came to 20 bases. Germline CDR1 and CDR2: MRHNA and SNTAGT. The CDR3 sequence is CASNEQGRVGQPQHF. The CDR3 DNA follows: TGTGCCAGCAATGAACAGGGCAGGGTCGGCCAGCCCCAGCATTTT.

This sequence joins TRBV18 and TRBJ2-5; 8 bases are a match to TRBD2. Germline CDR1 reads KGHSH; CDR2 reads LQKENI. V lost 0 bases, J lost 4 bases, and 1 base stayed unmatched. The CDR3 spans 14 residues. CDR3 nucleotides: TGTGCCAGCTCACCACCTGCGGGAGGAGAGACCCAGTACTTC. Protein: CASSPPAGGETQYF. Using reference TRBV18 and TRBJ2-5 for the parts outside the CDR3, the full variable domain is NAGVMQNPRHLVRRRGQEARLRCSPMKGHSHVYWYRQLPEEGLKFMVYLQKENIIDESGMPKERFSAEFPKEGPSILRIQQVVRGDSAAYFCASSPPAGGETQYFGPGTRLLVL.

The chain joins TRBV12-3 or TRBV12-4 to TRBJ2-5, with D hard to call. There are 11 residues in the CDR3. Trimming took 6 bases from V and 5 from J, leaving 7 bases between them. The CDR3 reads CASRYLETQYF. DNA of the CDR3: TGTGCCAGCAGGTACCTCGAGACCCAGTACTTC.

The V gene is TRBV11-2, the J gene TRBJ2-2; no clear D. CDR1 is SGHAT and CDR2 is FQNNGV in the germline V gene. CDR3 length equals 14 residues. Trimming took 5 bases from V and 7 from J, leaving 14 bases between them. The CDR3 DNA follows: TGTGCCAGCAGCCCCGGCGAGCGCGGCGGGGAGCTGTTTTTT. It translates to CASSPGERGGELFF.

This CDR3 is CASSSGGTVGNQPQHF. DNA of the CDR3: TGTGCCAGTAGCTCCGGGGGGACCGTTGGCAATCAGCCCCAGCATTTT. The chain carries TRBV19 and TRBJ1-5, with D possibly being TRBD1 (5 bases). CDR1 and CDR2 from the germline V gene are LNHDA and SQIVND (reference sequence). The germline V and J ends were trimmed by 6 bases and 2 bases, with 17 bases remaining between them. This CDR3 is built from 16 residues.

The chain has TRBV15 and TRBJ2-1; D uncertain. The CDR3 runs 15 residues. V lost 0 bases, J lost 6 bases, and 12 bases lay in between. Germline V lookup: CDR1 LNHNV, CDR2 YYDKDF (reference sequence). CDR3 sequence reads: CATSREHQRFNEQFF. The CDR3 DNA reads as TGTGCCACCAGCAGAGAGCATCAGAGGTTCAATGAGCAGTTCTTC.

V and J are TRBV4-1 and TRBJ2-7; D is possibly TRBD1 (7 bases). CDR3 length: 16 residues. V was pared by 0 bases and J by 2 bases, with 14 bases between. Germline V gene sequence: CDR1 MGHRA, CDR2 YSYEKL. CDR3: CASSQDPGGQAYEQYF. CDR3 nucleotide sequence: TGCGCCAGCAGCCAAGACCCAGGGGGGCAAGCCTACGAGCAGTACTTC.

This clone has only one observation. The chain recombines TRBV30 with TRBJ2-1; D is perhaps TRBD1 (6 bases). The V gene's germline CDR1 is GTSNPN and CDR2 SVGIG (reference sequence). This CDR3 is built from 12 residues. V was clipped by 1 base and J by 7 bases, with 8 bases between them. The CDR3, as DNA: TGTGCCTGGAGTGGGGGGCGGAATGAGCAGTTCTTC. Protein product: CAWSGGRNEQFF.

This rearrangement joins TRBV4-1 to TRBJ1-3, with 8 bases lining up with TRBD1. The CDR3 sequence is 16 residues long. V dropped 2 bases and J dropped 2; count of bases not matched to a gene: 5. In germline, CDR1 is MGHRA, CDR2 YSYEKL. The CDR3 DNA follows: TGCGCCAGCAGCCAACCCACAGGGGGGACTGGAAACACCATATATTTT. The encoded protein is CASSQPTGGTGNTIYF.

The table lists this clone with a few counts. The V call is TRBV7-9, the J call TRBJ2-3, with unresolved D. The CDR3 loop spans 17 amino acids. V was clipped by 5 bases and J by 6 bases, with 24 bases between them. CDR1 and CDR2 (germline): SEHNR, FQNEAQ (reference sequence). CDR3: CASSADPLSHSFDTQYF. The CDR3 DNA reads as TGTGCCAGCAGCGCGGACCCCCTTTCACATTCATTCGATACGCAGTATTTT.

The chain employs TRBV6-2 or TRBV6-3 and TRBJ2-7; no definite D call. Germline V gene sequence: CDR1 MNHEY, CDR2 SVGEGT. The CDR3 totals 12 residues. The V and J ends lost 6 bases and 5 bases respectively, with 11 bases between them. The CDR3 sequence: CASSVRKHEQYF. The CDR3 DNA reads TGTGCCAGCAGCGTCCGTAAGCACGAGCAGTACTTC.